The 18 T cell receptor beta chains below come from one sample, sequenced in a study of radiation and T cells in renal cell carcinoma. The time point is: blood 4 weeks post-SBRT, at nephrectomy. Treatment indicated: 15 Gy SBRT to primary tumor, nephrectomy 4 weeks later. Assay: immunoSEQ multiplex PCR; the TCRdb copy retains only in-frame clones and omits some. This sample has 150,000 to 200,000 clones; about 88% occur once, and the top ten carry about 11%. This specimen consisted of blood, obtained from a patient whose treatment included radiotherapy and nephrectomy. The receptors shown here come from a woman in her forties or fifties with renal cell carcinoma.

This clone has only a few counts. The rearrangement links TRBV29-1 to TRBJ1-1; tentatively, D is TRBD1 (5 bases). The CDR3 has 11 residues. Per the germline V gene, CDR1 is SQVTM and CDR2 is ANQGSEA. This chain's CDR3 is CRVTDGAQAFF. The CDR3, as DNA: TGCAGAGTCACCGACGGGGCCCAAGCTTTCTTT.

The rearrangement joins TRBV5-1 to TRBJ1-1, with a tentative D call TRBD1 (5 bases). Trimming stripped 4 bases from V and 9 bases from J, with 13 bases between. The CDR3 contains 12 residues. Germline-derived CDR1 and CDR2 are SGHRS and YFSETQ. The CDR3 DNA is TGCGCCAGCAGCCCCGGGGGAGCGCAAGCTTTCTTT. Amino acid sequence: CASSPGGAQAFF.

The chain recombines TRBV6-5 with TRBJ2-2, with 8 bases lining up with TRBD1. Trimming took 6 bases from V and 6 from J; bases not matched to a gene: 6. Germline assignment: CDR1 MNHEY and CDR2 SVGAGI. This CDR3 has 14 residues. CDR3 in DNA: TGTGCCAGCAGAACCCAGGGGGCCGCCGGGGAGCTGTTTTTT. It specifies CASRTQGAAGELFF.

This clone was seen a single time. This chain links TRBV5-8 with TRBJ2-7; no clear D. Germline CDR1 SGHTS, CDR2 YDEGEE. The CDR3 contains 11 residues. V was cut by 5 bases and J by 3 bases, with 6 bases left in between. The CDR3 sequence is CASRGFYEQYF. CDR3 in DNA: TGTGCCAGCAGAGGGTTCTACGAGCAGTACTTC.

This clone was seen once. The chain has TRBV7-3 and TRBJ1-1; TRBD1 might be the D (6 bases). Trimming took 5 bases from V and 1 from J, leaving 11 bases between them. The CDR3 spans 14 residues. Germline assignment: CDR1 SGHTA and CDR2 FQGTGA. CDR3 sequence: CASSEQGSNTEAFF. The CDR3 DNA reads as TGTGCCAGCAGCGAACAGGGATCGAACACTGAAGCTTTCTTT.

This chain connects TRBV19 to TRBJ1-5; D possibly corresponds to TRBD1 (5 bases). Between the trimmed V and J ends, which lost 4 bases and 2 bases, there was a span of 12 bases. CDR3 size: 15 residues. CDR1 LNHDA and CDR2 SQIVND come from the germline V gene (reference sequence). The CDR3 reads CASSTTWGGNQPQHF. DNA for the CDR3: TGTGCCAGTAGTACAACCTGGGGGGGCAATCAGCCCCAGCATTTT.

This chain links TRBV6-5 with TRBJ1-2; D gene ambiguous. The CDR3 covers 15 residues. From germline, CDR1 is MNHEY and CDR2 SVGAGI. Trimming took 5 bases from V and 5 from J, leaving 18 bases between them. DNA for the CDR3: TGTGCCAGCAGTAATCCGTCCCAGGCAGAGTATGGCTACACCTTC. It codes for CASSNPSQAEYGYTF.

This clone has a handful of counts. The chain employs TRBV9 and TRBJ1-2; 11 bases are a match to TRBD1. Germline CDR1 reads SGDLS; CDR2 reads YYNGEE. Germline trimming cut 0 bases from V and 8 bases from J; bases unmatched to any gene: 9. There are 16 residues in the CDR3. The DNA of the CDR3 is TGTGCCAGCAGCGTAGCCAGGACAGGGGGCTTTCTCGGCTACACCTTC. Protein sequence: CASSVARTGGFLGYTF. Full variable domain (remainder filled in from reference TRBV9 and TRBJ1-2): DSGVTQTPKHLITATGQRVTLRCSPRSGDLSVYWYQQSLDQGLQFLIQYYNGEERAKGNILERFSAQQFPDLHSELNLSSLELGDSALYFCASSVARTGGFLGYTFGSGTRLTVV.

CDR3 sequence reads: CASSLGSGQGNEKLFF. CDR3 DNA sequence: TGTGCCAGCAGCTTAGGTTCTGGGCAGGGTAATGAAAAACTGTTTTTT. This chain uses TRBV7-9 with TRBJ1-4, with D possibly TRBD1 on 5 matching bases. Germline values: CDR1 SEHNR, CDR2 FQNEAQ (reference sequence). CDR3 length equals 16 residues. Trimming took off 1 base at V and 4 bases at J, with 13 bases between the two ends.

This clone was detected only once. The rearrangement links TRBV28 to TRBJ1-6, with D perhaps TRBD1 (6 bases). The germline gives CDR1 MDHEN, CDR2 SYDVKM. The CDR3 has 13 residues. Trimming shortened V by 5 bases and J by 7 bases, and 9 bases separated the two germline ends. This CDR3 reads CASSRQANSPLHF. CDR3 sequence (DNA): TGTGCCAGCAGTCGACAGGCAAATTCACCCCTCCACTTT.

The rearrangement uses TRBV5-1 and TRBJ1-6; TRBD1 might be the D (5 bases). The ends were cut back, 4 bases at V and 9 bases at J, with 17 bases in the middle. This CDR3 spans 15 amino acids. The germline CDR1 and CDR2 sequences are SGHRS and YFSETQ. CDR3 sequence: CASSTRPGGGSPLHF. CDR3 sequence (DNA): TGCGCCAGCAGCACCCGACCTGGTGGGGGTTCACCCCTCCACTTT.

Of note for this clone: The same CDR3 arises from other DNA sequences in this sample as well. This chain links TRBV19 with TRBJ2-7; 10 nucleotides match TRBD1. CDR1 LNHDA and CDR2 SQIVND come from the germline V gene (reference sequence). CDR3 length: 14 amino acids. With V trimmed by 7 bases and J by 4 bases, 7 bases remained unmatched. The CDR3: CASKRDRGSYEQYF. DNA for the CDR3: TGTGCCAGTAAGAGGGACAGGGGATCGTACGAGCAGTACTTC.

V gene TRBV4-1 combines with J gene TRBJ2-7; 8 positions match TRBD1. This CDR3 is 15 amino acids long. Germline CDR1 MGHRA, CDR2 YSYEKL. V shed 3 bases and J 3 bases; nucleotides not matched to a gene: 7. The CDR3 sequence: CASSQVGQADYEQYF. The CDR3 bases are TGCGCCAGCAGCCAGGTGGGACAGGCCGACTACGAGCAGTACTTC.

This chain connects TRBV9 to TRBJ2-3; perhaps TRBD2 as D (5 bases). V lost 3 bases, J lost 4 bases, and 15 bases lay in between. Germline loops: CDR1 SGDLS, CDR2 YYNGEE. This CDR3 has 15 residues. CDR3 sequence (DNA): TGTGCCAGCAGCGGGGGTTCGGGGTCGCCAGATACGCAGTATTTT. It yields the protein CASSGGSGSPDTQYF.

The V and J genes are TRBV7-2 and TRBJ2-3; TRBD1 agrees at 10 bases. Germline CDR1 is SGHTA and CDR2 is FQGNSA. V dropped 6 bases and J dropped 0; count of bases not matched to a gene: 9. This CDR3 has 17 residues. The DNA of the CDR3 is TGTGCCAGCAGGCCCGGGACAGGGGTACCTAGCACAGATACGCAGTATTTT. Its protein is CASRPGTGVPSTDTQYF.

This clone has more than one count but fewer than ten. J is TRBJ1-3 and V is TRBV7-9; D is unresolved. The CDR3 is 14 amino acids. V lost 1 base to trimming and J lost 0 bases, with 4 bases between them. Per germline, CDR1 SEHNR and CDR2 FQNEAQ (reference sequence). DNA for the CDR3: TGTGCCAGCAGCTTAGGCTCCTCTGGAAACACCATATATTTT. This translates into CASSLGSSGNTIYF.

The V and J genes are TRBV5-8 and TRBJ1-5; no firm D call. The CDR3 consists of 14 residues. Trimming pared 4 bases from V and 5 bases from J, leaving 13 bases between. Germline CDR1 and CDR2: SGHTS and YDEGEE. The CDR3 sequence is CASSHGPSDQPQHF. The CDR3 nucleotides read TGTGCCAGCAGCCACGGACCGAGCGATCAGCCCCAGCATTTT.

This chain links TRBV7-5 with TRBJ1-3; the D call of TRBD1 is as the table states it, not checked on the DNA. TRBV7-5 is labeled a pseudogene. The CDR3 contains 19 residues. The CDR3 DNA is TGTGCCAGAAGCTTGACCGGGACAGGGGGCCCGAACTCTGGAAACACCATATATTTT. Amino acids: CARSLTGTGGPNSGNTIYF.